This TCR beta chain comes out of a study of response to subunit inactivated influenza vaccine. Findings and limits, study-wide: The authors suggested that few new T cells are recruited per seasonal influenza vaccination.

In its sample, this clonotype was seen a few times. Its antigen is unknown. The CDR3 totals 20 residues. The germline V gene has CDR1 MNHEY and CDR2 SVGEGT. J gave up 2 bases and V 0 bases, and 14 bases lay outside the gene matches. In TCRdb, the RT-PCR reads were re-called with MiXCR into one record per CDR3 protein. The table lists around 790,000 distinct CDR3 sequences, 21% of them singletons. The clonotype was recovered from a man in his fifties or sixties who received an inactivated influenza vaccine. The V gene is TRBV6-2 or TRBV6-3, the J gene TRBJ2-2; 8 positions match TRBD2. The sequenced sample was PBMCs from blood, obtained approximately 5 days after vaccination. CDR3 bases: TGTGCCAGCAGTTACTCGTTTGAGGTACAGCGGGGGACCAACACCGGGGAGCTGTTTTTT. Encoded protein: CASSYSFEVQRGTNTGELFF.